These 21 T cell receptor beta chains were all obtained from the same sample, sequenced in a study of cytomegalovirus exposure and HLA in healthy donors. With 60 Vbeta and 13 Jbeta primers, the PCR was carried out. TCRdb's copy holds only in-frame clones and misses some; the assay was immunoSEQ multiplex PCR. This sample's table has roughly 100,000 clones. Material for sequencing was PBMCs. These receptors originate from a man aged 40-50 years in good health and CMV-seronegative.

This rearrangement joins TRBV11-2 to TRBJ2-5; 7 nucleotides agree with TRBD1. From germline, CDR1 is SGHAT and CDR2 FQNNGV. Germline trimming cut 0 bases from V and 4 bases from J; bases unmatched to any gene: 11. CDR3 length equals 17 residues. DNA of the CDR3: TGTGCCAGCAGCTTAGACCGCCCCGGGACAGCCCTAGAGACCCAGTACTTC. It codes for CASSLDRPGTALETQYF.

The chain links TRBV19 to TRBJ2-1, with D maybe TRBD1 (6 bases). Between the trimmed V and J ends, which lost 2 bases and 5 bases, there was a span of 13 bases. Germline CDR1 is LNHDA and CDR2 is SQIVND (reference sequence). The CDR3 has 15 residues. The CDR3 DNA follows: TGTGCCAGTAGTATATTCAGGGGCGTCCACAATGAGCAGTTCTTC. The encoded protein is CASSIFRGVHNEQFF.

This chain uses TRBV25-1 with TRBJ2-7, with D unresolved. The CDR3 spans 14 residues. Germline V lookup: CDR1 MGHDK, CDR2 SYGVNS. V was cut by 8 bases and J by 0 bases, with 14 bases left in between. The CDR3 DNA is TGTGCCAGCGCTAATGACATTTCCTCCTACGAGCAGTACTTC. Amino acid sequence: CASANDISSYEQYF.

The chain is built from TRBV11-2 and TRBJ2-5, with TRBD2 matching 8 bases. Unmatched junction bases numbered 8, after V lost 0 bases and J lost 11 bases. The CDR3 contains 14 residues. The germline gives CDR1 SGHAT, CDR2 FQNNGV. The CDR3, as DNA: TGTGCCAGCAGCTTAGATCCGCGGGGGGAACAGCAGTACTTC. Its protein product is CASSLDPRGEQQYF.

The chain has TRBV5-6 and TRBJ2-5; 7 nucleotides match TRBD2. The CDR3 is made up of 16 amino acids. The germline V gene has CDR1 SGHDT and CDR2 YYEEEE. The V gene end was trimmed by 0 bases and the J gene end by 1 base; junction bases not matched to a gene: 6. This chain's CDR3 is CASSLVLASSQETQYF. The CDR3 DNA reads as TGTGCCAGCAGCTTGGTACTAGCGAGTTCCCAAGAGACCCAGTACTTC. The whole variable domain, filled in from reference TRBV5-6 and TRBJ2-5, reads DAGVTQSPTHLIKTRGQQVTLRCSPKSGHDTVSWYQQALGQGPQFIFQYYEEEERQRGNFPDRFSGHQFPNYSSELNVNALLLGDSALYLCASSLVLASSQETQYFGPGTRLLVL.

The rearrangement uses TRBV5-6 and TRBJ2-5; the match to TRBD2 covers 8 bases. The assigned J gene may be wrong: the sequence end matches TRBJ2-7 better. This CDR3 has 15 amino acids. From germline, CDR1 is SGHDT and CDR2 YYEEEE. CDR3 DNA: TGTGCCAGCAGCTTTCCCGCGGGGGGCGCCCACGAGCAGTACTTC. Its protein is CASSFPAGGAHEQYF.

The chain carries TRBV6-5 and TRBJ2-3; TRBD2 matches 10 bases. Trimming removed 9 bases from V and 4 bases from J; junction bases left unmatched: 7. In germline, CDR1 is MNHEY, CDR2 SVGAGI. The CDR3 consists of 14 residues. For the CDR3, the DNA is TGTGCCAGTGCTGGACTAGCGGCCGCAGATACGCAGTATTTT. Translation gives CASAGLAAADTQYF.

V usage is TRBV7-2 and J usage is TRBJ2-7; 7 bases fit TRBD1. This CDR3 is 14 amino acids long. The V gene's germline CDR1 is SGHTA and CDR2 FQGNSA. Trimming took 4 bases from V and 6 from J; bases not matched to a gene: 9. The DNA of the CDR3 is TGTGCCAGCAGCTCCAGAGGGACAGCTAGCGAGCAGTACTTC. Its translation is CASSSRGTASEQYF.

The gene calls are TRBV5-1 and TRBJ2-7; D may be TRBD1 (6 bases). CDR1 and CDR2 from the germline V gene are SGHRS and YFSETQ. This CDR3 is built from 16 residues. V was shortened by 0 bases and J by 2 bases, with 15 bases between the two germline ends. CDR3 coding DNA: TGCGCCAGCAGCTTGGGGGACAACGTAGGAGCCTACGAGCAGTACTTC. As protein: CASSLGDNVGAYEQYF.

This chain uses TRBV5-1 with TRBJ1-2, with 8 nucleotides matching TRBD1. The CDR3 has 13 residues. V gave up 2 bases and J gave up 7 bases; unmatched junction bases: 4. Germline assignment: CDR1 SGHRS and CDR2 YFSETQ. For the CDR3, the DNA is TGCGCCAGCAGCTTAGAAGGACAGGGTGGCTACACCTTC. Amino acid sequence: CASSLEGQGGYTF. The full variable domain, with the rest looked up from reference TRBV5-1 and TRBJ1-2, is KAGVTQTPRYLIKTRGQQVTLSCSPISGHRSVSWYQQTPGQGLQFLFEYFSETQRNKGNFPGRFSGRQFSNSRSEMNVSTLELGDSALYLCASSLEGQGGYTFGSGTRLTVV.

About this clone itself: Other DNA sequences within the sample encode an identical CDR3. This chain joins TRBV6-5 and TRBJ1-2, with 11 nucleotides matching TRBD1. This CDR3 spans 14 amino acids. V was clipped by 7 bases and J by 3 bases; unmatched bases: 4. Germline V gives CDR1 MNHEY, CDR2 SVGAGI. For the CDR3, the DNA is TGTGCCAGCACCAGGACAGGGGGCGACTATGGCTACACCTTC. It specifies CASTRTGGDYGYTF.

The V and J genes are TRBV5-6 and TRBJ2-7, with TRBD2 as a possible D gene (5 bases). Germline CDR1 reads SGHDT; CDR2 reads YYEEEE. The V gene lost 2 bases and the J gene lost 3 bases, with 6 bases spanning the gap. This CDR3 region has 12 residues. CDR3 sequence: CASSFRGYEQYF. In nucleotides, the CDR3 is TGTGCCAGCAGCTTCCGGGGCTACGAGCAGTACTTC.

The chain recombines TRBV18 with TRBJ1-4, with D possibly being TRBD1 (5 bases). V dropped 6 bases and J dropped 5 bases, with 13 bases sitting between them. Per germline, CDR1 KGHSH and CDR2 LQKENI. CDR3 length: 14 residues. The CDR3 DNA sequence: TGTGCCAGCTCCCAGGGTACAGCGAATGAAAAACTGTTTTTT. As protein: CASSQGTANEKLFF.

The chain joins TRBV6-5 to TRBJ2-1; the D gene is possibly TRBD2 (6 bases). Trimming took 5 bases from V and 8 from J, leaving 13 bases between them. The CDR3 contains 13 residues. From germline, CDR1 is MNHEY and CDR2 SVGAGI. CDR3 nucleotide sequence: TGTGCCAGCAGTATCGGGGGTTCGGATGAGCAGTTCTTC. Its translation is CASSIGGSDEQFF.

The genes are TRBV7-6 and TRBJ2-7, with D possibly being TRBD2 (6 bases). This CDR3 region has 16 residues. Germline loops: CDR1 SGHVS, CDR2 FNYEAQ. V was cut by 5 bases and J by 5 bases, with 22 bases left in between. The CDR3 bases are TGTGCCAGCAGCCCCCGGGCCGGGACTCCAGACCACGAGCAGTACTTC. It encodes CASSPRAGTPDHEQYF.

The V and J genes are TRBV7-9 and TRBJ2-4; TRBD1 might be the D (6 bases). This CDR3 has 15 amino acids. Germline V gives CDR1 SEHNR, CDR2 FQNEAQ (reference sequence). Trimming removed 5 bases at V and 8 bases at J, with 19 bases between. The CDR3 loop reads CASSINRDGEYIQYF. CDR3 DNA: TGTGCCAGCAGCATCAACAGGGATGGGGAATACATTCAGTACTTC. Full variable domain (outside the CDR3, taken from reference TRBV7-9 and TRBJ2-4): DTGVSQNPRHKITKRGQNVTFRCDPISEHNRLYWYRQTLGQGPEFLTYFQNEAQLEKSRLLSDRFSAERPKGSFSTLEIQRTEQGDSAMYLCASSINRDGEYIQYFGAGTRLSVL.

This chain joins TRBV19 and TRBJ2-1; D may be TRBD1 (5 bases). Looked up from germline, CDR1 is LNHDA and CDR2 is SQIVND (reference sequence). V was shortened by 6 bases and J by 0 bases, with 12 bases between the two germline ends. The length of the CDR3 is 15 residues. Here the CDR3 reads CASSPRVVSYNEQFF. CDR3 DNA: TGTGCCAGTAGCCCCAGGGTTGTCTCCTACAATGAGCAGTTCTTC.

This chain joins TRBV7-2 and TRBJ1-3, with 9 bases that match TRBD1. Germline V gives CDR1 SGHTA, CDR2 FQGNSA. Trimming removed 1 base from V and 8 bases from J; junction bases left unmatched: 3. This CDR3 has 14 residues. CDR3 sequence: CASSLVQGADTIYF. The CDR3 DNA reads TGTGCCAGCAGCTTAGTACAGGGGGCGGACACCATATATTTT.

The genes are TRBV11-3 and TRBJ2-5, with D possibly TRBD1 on 6 matching bases. From germline, CDR1 is SGHNT and CDR2 YENEEA. V lost 5 bases and J 5 bases, leaving 18 bases between the germline ends. CDR3 length: 15 amino acids. CDR3 sequence (DNA): TGTGCCAGCAGCCTAAGGACAGACCAGGGGGAGACCCAGTACTTC. Amino acids: CASSLRTDQGETQYF.

The chain links TRBV7-2 to TRBJ2-4; TRBD2 is a possible D gene (5 bases). CDR1 is SGHTA and CDR2 is FQGNSA in the germline V gene. V was shortened by 4 bases and J by 0 bases, with 10 bases between the two germline ends. This CDR3 comprises 15 residues. In DNA, the CDR3 is TGTGCCAGCAGCTCACGAGGGCAAGCCAAAAACATTCAGTACTTC. This encodes CASSSRGQAKNIQYF. Using reference TRBV7-2 and TRBJ2-4 for the parts outside the CDR3, the full variable domain is GAGVSQSPSNKVTEKGKDVELRCDPISGHTALYWYRQSLGQGLEFLIYFQGNSAPDKSGLPSDRFSAERTGGSVSTLTIQRTQQEDSAVYLCASSSRGQAKNIQYFGAGTRLSVL.

This chain links TRBV4-2 with TRBJ2-7; D unresolved. With 5 bases removed from V and 2 bases from J, the gap between germline ends came to 13 bases. Germline CDR1 is LGHNA and CDR2 is YNFKEQ. The CDR3 consists of 14 residues. This CDR3 reads CASSLSSQTYEQYF. CDR3 DNA sequence: TGTGCCAGCAGCTTATCCAGTCAGACCTACGAGCAGTACTTC.